These 20 T cell receptor beta chains originate from one sample sequenced in a study of T-cell memory formation after mild COVID-19. In TCRdb, the 5' RACE reads were re-called with MiXCR into one record per CDR3 protein. The repertoire has 140,000 to 150,000 distinct CDR3 sequences, 25% of them found once; the top ten carry roughly 25%. The sample taken for sequencing was PBMCs or a T cell subset sorted from them (not recorded which). The source is an adult woman who had mild COVID-19 (a few samples of this study predate the infection). Cell type and time point are not known.

The rearrangement joins TRBV7-8 to TRBJ1-2, with D unclear. Germline V gives CDR1 SGHVS, CDR2 FQNEAQ. The CDR3 is 17 amino acids. Trimming removed 0 bases at V and 0 bases at J, with 14 bases between. CDR3 loop: CASSLAAGPSTNYGYTF. For the CDR3, the DNA is TGTGCCAGCAGCTTAGCCGCCGGGCCTAGTACTAACTATGGCTACACCTTC.

This clonotype was seen a handful of times. This chain uses TRBV4-2 with TRBJ1-1; D not certain. CDR1 is LGHNA, CDR2 YNFKEQ, per germline. V was shortened by 5 bases and J by 8 bases, with 9 bases between the two germline ends. This CDR3 comprises 11 residues. The CDR3 reads CASSRPGEAFF. CDR3 bases: TGTGCCAGCAGCAGGCCAGGAGAAGCTTTCTTT.

The sample holds a few counts of this clonotype. The rearrangement joins TRBV12-3 or TRBV12-4 to TRBJ1-1; D call uncertain. CDR3 size: 11 residues. Between the trimmed V and J ends, which lost 3 bases and 8 bases, there was a span of 7 bases. The chain's CDR3 is CASSLNKEAFF. The CDR3 DNA follows: TGTGCCAGCAGTTTGAACAAAGAAGCTTTCTTT.

This clonotype was counted a few times. The chain links TRBV10-3 to TRBJ2-1; TRBD2 aligns across 7 bases. Germline CDR1 and CDR2: ENHRY and SYGVKD. The CDR3 is 14 amino acids. The J segment lost 4 bases and the V segment lost 6 bases, leaving 6 bases of the junction unmatched. CDR3 sequence: CAIRALADYNEQFF. The CDR3 DNA follows: TGTGCCATCAGGGCCCTAGCGGATTACAATGAGCAGTTCTTC.

The chain joins TRBV3-1 to TRBJ2-2; D remains unclear. Germline V gene sequence: CDR1 LGHDT, CDR2 YNNKEL (reference sequence). The CDR3 contains 14 residues. Trimming removed 0 bases at V and 6 bases at J, with 8 bases between. CDR3 amino acids: CASSQEVSPGELFF. CDR3 nucleotides: TGTGCCAGCAGCCAAGAAGTTTCCCCCGGGGAGCTGTTTTTT.

The genes are TRBV7-2 and TRBJ1-2, with unresolved D. CDR3 length: 13 residues. The ends were cut back, 5 bases at V and 6 bases at J, with 13 bases in the middle. Germline V gene lookup returns CDR1 SGHTA and CDR2 FQGNSA. The CDR3 loop reads CASSPVTSDGYTF. DNA for the CDR3: TGTGCCAGCAGCCCCGTGACTTCTGATGGCTACACCTTC. Full variable domain (outside the CDR3, taken from reference TRBV7-2 and TRBJ1-2): GAGVSQSPSNKVTEKGKDVELRCDPISGHTALYWYRQSLGQGLEFLIYFQGNSAPDKSGLPSDRFSAERTGGSVSTLTIQRTQQEDSAVYLCASSPVTSDGYTFGSGTRLTVV.

The J gene is TRBJ2-7, the V gene TRBV7-2, with D possibly TRBD2 on 5 matching bases. The CDR3 has 14 residues. Germline V lookup: CDR1 SGHTA, CDR2 FQGNSA. V lost 5 bases and J lost 5, with 16 bases in between. The CDR3 DNA reads TGTGCCAGCAGCCCCTACGGACTTATACACGAGCAGTACTTC. This gives the protein CASSPYGLIHEQYF.

The chain employs TRBV2 and TRBJ1-4, with no clear D. The CDR3 consists of 14 residues. Trimming shortened V by 4 bases and J by 3 bases, and 9 bases separated the two germline ends. CDR1 and CDR2 from the germline V gene are SNHLY and FYNNEI. CDR3: CASSALAANEKLFF. Here the CDR3 DNA reads TGTGCCAGCAGTGCCCTCGCCGCTAATGAAAAACTGTTTTTT.

This clonotype was found a few times. This sequence joins TRBV20-1 and TRBJ1-1; D gene uncertain. The CDR3 has 15 residues. Trimming stripped 0 bases from V and 6 bases from J, with 17 bases between. Germline V lookup: CDR1 DFQATT, CDR2 SNEGSKA (reference sequence). Here the CDR3 DNA reads TGCAGTGCTAGAGATACCCACAGTGTAGGCCCTGAAGCTTTCTTT. Translation gives CSARDTHSVGPEAFF.

The rearrangement uses TRBV12-3 or TRBV12-4 and TRBJ2-7, with D perhaps being TRBD1 or TRBD2 (5 bases each). The CDR3 is made up of 11 amino acids. V was shortened by 2 bases and J by 11 bases, with 10 bases between the two germline ends. CDR3 amino acids: CASSLRLQEYF. The CDR3 nucleotides read TGTGCCAGCAGTTTAAGACTACAGGAGTACTTC.

This clonotype was recorded a few times. The gene calls are TRBV7-2 and TRBJ2-5; D could derive from TRBD1 or TRBD2 (6 bases each). This CDR3 has 15 amino acids. Trimming pared 4 bases from V and 3 bases from J, leaving 15 bases between. Germline CDR1 and CDR2: SGHTA and FQGNSA. The CDR3 DNA sequence: TGTGCCAGCAGCTCCCCAATGGGGGGCGAAGAGACCCAGTACTTC. Its translation: CASSSPMGGEETQYF.

The V and J genes are TRBV10-3 and TRBJ2-7; no clear D. V lost 0 bases to trimming and J lost 6 bases, with 15 bases between them. CDR3 size: 15 residues. The germline V gene has CDR1 ENHRY and CDR2 SYGVKD. In nucleotides, the CDR3 is TGTGCCATCAGTGAGTCCCTATCCGGTGGGGTCGAGCAGTACTTC. Translating it yields CAISESLSGGVEQYF.

This clonotype was detected a few times. The genes are TRBV30 and TRBJ1-3; D is unresolved. V lost 3 bases and J lost 0, with 3 bases in between. The length of the CDR3 is 12 residues. CDR1 is GTSNPN, CDR2 SVGIG, per germline (reference sequence). The DNA for the CDR3 is TGTGCCTGGAGCGGCTCTGGAAACACCATATATTTT. Its protein product is CAWSGSGNTIYF.

V usage is TRBV24-1 and J usage is TRBJ1-2, with a weak D call TRBD1 (6 bases). From germline, CDR1 is KGHDR and CDR2 SFDVKD. Trimming cost V 5 bases and J 2 bases, with 8 bases left between them. CDR3 size: 13 residues. The CDR3 protein is CATSVTGNYGYTF. CDR3 in DNA: TGTGCCACCAGTGTAACAGGGAACTATGGCTACACCTTC.

This clonotype was observed a few times. The V gene is TRBV13, the J gene TRBJ2-7; perhaps TRBD1 as D (5 bases). From germline, CDR1 is PRHDT and CDR2 FYEKMQ (reference sequence). Trimming took off 4 bases at V and 7 bases at J, with 14 bases between the two ends. CDR3 length: 13 residues. The DNA for the CDR3 is TGTGCCAGCAGCTCGGACAAGTCTGGGGAGCAGTACTTC. Translation: CASSSDKSGEQYF.

This clonotype was observed once. The gene calls are TRBV19 and TRBJ1-1; possibly TRBD1 for D (6 bases). Germline lookup yields CDR1 LNHDA and CDR2 SQIVND (reference sequence). Trimming took off 1 base at V and 5 bases at J, with 11 bases between the two ends. The CDR3 contains 14 residues. The CDR3 nucleotides read TGTGCCAGTAGTATAGTTCGGGGGCCGACTGAAGCTTTCTTT. It specifies CASSIVRGPTEAFF.

This clonotype appeared a few times. J is TRBJ1-1 and V is TRBV13; D gene unclear. Germline V gene sequence: CDR1 PRHDT, CDR2 FYEKMQ (reference sequence). The germline V and J ends were trimmed by 1 base and 12 bases, with 12 bases remaining between them. This CDR3 region has 12 residues. The CDR3 is CASSLEGHGPFF. CDR3 sequence (DNA): TGTGCCAGCAGCTTAGAGGGCCACGGACCTTTCTTT.

The rearrangement uses TRBV7-9 and TRBJ1-3, with 7 bases lining up with TRBD1. V dropped 0 bases and J dropped 2; count of bases not matched to a gene: 4. The CDR3 is made up of 16 amino acids. From germline, CDR1 is SEHNR and CDR2 FQNEAQ (reference sequence). This CDR3 reads CASSLAVTGPGNTIYF. CDR3 nucleotides: TGTGCCAGCAGCTTAGCCGTGACAGGGCCTGGAAACACCATATATTTT.

This clonotype has more than one count but fewer than ten. The V gene is TRBV24-1, the J gene TRBJ2-1; unclear D gene. The germline V gene has CDR1 KGHDR and CDR2 SFDVKD. The CDR3 covers 12 residues. V lost 3 bases to trimming and J lost 5 bases, with 4 bases between them. The CDR3 protein is CATSDGDNEQFF. The DNA of the CDR3 is TGTGCCACCAGTGATGGGGACAATGAGCAGTTCTTC.

This clonotype has a handful of counts. V is TRBV4-2 and J is TRBJ1-2; D gene unclear. The CDR3 sequence is 14 residues long. V was shortened by 0 bases and J by 4 bases, with 9 bases between the two germline ends. Germline CDR1 reads LGHNA; CDR2 reads YNFKEQ. The CDR3 reads CASSQDLDGYGYTF. The CDR3 region has the DNA TGTGCCAGCAGCCAAGATCTGGACGGCTATGGCTACACCTTC.